This T cell receptor (beta chain) stems from a study of blood T cell repertoires in COVID-19. Study-wide context: Samples taken during acute and convalescent COVID-19 were collected in the United States, Italy and Spain. T cells, B-cell-depleted T cells, or PBMCs provided the cDNA or gDNA that served as material.

In the original analysis: Amplified reference gene primers provided the basis for estimating nucleated cell counts. Assay: immunoSEQ multiplex PCR; the TCRdb copy retains only in-frame clones and omits some. Clonal size and the V and J genes are those of that table, whereas D and trimming came from the DNA. The sample yields approximately 65,000 clones, 65% to 85% seen once. With 2 bases removed from V and 6 bases from J, the gap between germline ends came to 10 bases. The germline gives CDR1 KGHDR, CDR2 SFDVKD. This CDR3 comprises 13 residues. Participant age was about 18 to 89 years, and participants resided in fewer than 30 US areas.

Sequenced input: PBMCs or T cells enriched from blood (not recorded which). This TCR came from a middle-aged woman with acute COVID-19. This chain uses TRBV24-1 with TRBJ2-7; D unclear. CDR3 coding DNA: TGTGCCACCAGTGATTACAAGATAAGCGAGCAGTACGTC. This encodes CATSDYKISEQYV.